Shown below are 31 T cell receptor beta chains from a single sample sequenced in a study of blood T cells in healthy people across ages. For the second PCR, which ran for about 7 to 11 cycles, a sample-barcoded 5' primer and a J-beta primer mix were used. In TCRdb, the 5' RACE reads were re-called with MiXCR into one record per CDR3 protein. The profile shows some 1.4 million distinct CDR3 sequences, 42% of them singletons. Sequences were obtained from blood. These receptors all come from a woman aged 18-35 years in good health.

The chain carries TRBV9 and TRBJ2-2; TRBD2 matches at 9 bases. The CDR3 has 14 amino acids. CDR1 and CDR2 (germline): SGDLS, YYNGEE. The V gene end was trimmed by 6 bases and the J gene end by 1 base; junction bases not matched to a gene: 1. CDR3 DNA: TGTGCCAGCAATAGCGGGGGGAACACCGGGGAGCTGTTTTTT. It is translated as CASNSGGNTGELFF.

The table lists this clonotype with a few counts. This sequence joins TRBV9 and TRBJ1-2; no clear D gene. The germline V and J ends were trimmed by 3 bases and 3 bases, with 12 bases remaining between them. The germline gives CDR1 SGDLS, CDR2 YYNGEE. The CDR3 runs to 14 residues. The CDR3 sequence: CASSASREDYGYTF. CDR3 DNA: TGTGCCAGCAGCGCCAGCCGCGAAGACTATGGCTACACCTTC.

CDR3 DNA: TGTGCCAGCAGTTTAAGGCCTGCTGGGGATCAGCCCCAGCATTTT. It translates to CASSLRPAGDQPQHF. The chain employs TRBV12-3 or TRBV12-4 and TRBJ1-5; D is ambiguous. The germline V and J ends were trimmed by 2 bases and 5 bases, with 13 bases remaining between them. The CDR3 totals 15 residues.

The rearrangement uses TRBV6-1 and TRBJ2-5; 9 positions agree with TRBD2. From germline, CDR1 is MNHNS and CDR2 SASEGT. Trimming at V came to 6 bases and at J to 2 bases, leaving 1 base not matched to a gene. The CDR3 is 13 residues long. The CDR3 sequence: CASRREGQETQYF. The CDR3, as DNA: TGTGCCAGCAGGCGGGAGGGACAAGAGACCCAGTACTTC.

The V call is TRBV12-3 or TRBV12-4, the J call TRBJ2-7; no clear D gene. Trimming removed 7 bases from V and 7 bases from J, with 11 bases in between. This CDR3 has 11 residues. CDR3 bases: TGTGCCAGCACTCCCGGTAGGGAGCAGTACTTC. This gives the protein CASTPGREQYF.

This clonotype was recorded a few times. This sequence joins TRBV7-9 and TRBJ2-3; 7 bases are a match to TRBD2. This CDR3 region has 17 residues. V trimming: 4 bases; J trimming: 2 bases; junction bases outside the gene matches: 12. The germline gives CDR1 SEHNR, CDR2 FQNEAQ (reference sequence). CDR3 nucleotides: TGTGCCAGCAGCTCCACCCCGCGGCTAGCGGACACAGATACGCAGTATTTT. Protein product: CASSSTPRLADTDTQYF.

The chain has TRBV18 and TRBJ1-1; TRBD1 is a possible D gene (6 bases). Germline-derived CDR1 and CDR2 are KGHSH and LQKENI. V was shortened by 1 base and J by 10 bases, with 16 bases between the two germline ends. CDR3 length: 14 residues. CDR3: CASSPRGEAGAAFF. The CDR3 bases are TGTGCCAGCTCACCACGGGGGGAAGCAGGGGCAGCTTTCTTT.

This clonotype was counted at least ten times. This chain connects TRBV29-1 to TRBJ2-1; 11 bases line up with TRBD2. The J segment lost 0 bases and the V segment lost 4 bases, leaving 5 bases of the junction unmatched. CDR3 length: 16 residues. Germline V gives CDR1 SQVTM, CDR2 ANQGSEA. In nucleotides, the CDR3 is TGCAGCGTTGTCACTAGCGGGGGAAGCTCCTACAATGAGCAGTTCTTC. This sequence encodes CSVVTSGGSSYNEQFF.

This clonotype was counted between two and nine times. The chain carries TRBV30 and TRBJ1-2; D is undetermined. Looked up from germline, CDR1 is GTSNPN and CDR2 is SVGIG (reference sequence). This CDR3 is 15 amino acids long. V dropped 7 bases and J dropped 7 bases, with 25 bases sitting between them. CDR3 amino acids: CASLATPSGGGGYTF. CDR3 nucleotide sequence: TGTGCCTCTCTAGCCACCCCCTCAGGTGGAGGTGGCTACACCTTC. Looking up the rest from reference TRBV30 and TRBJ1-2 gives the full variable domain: SQTIHQWPATLVQPVGSPLSLECTVEGTSNPNLYWYRQAAGRGLQLLFYSVGIGQISSEVPQNLSASRPQDRQFILSSKKLLLSDSGFYLCASLATPSGGGGYTFGSGTRLTVV.

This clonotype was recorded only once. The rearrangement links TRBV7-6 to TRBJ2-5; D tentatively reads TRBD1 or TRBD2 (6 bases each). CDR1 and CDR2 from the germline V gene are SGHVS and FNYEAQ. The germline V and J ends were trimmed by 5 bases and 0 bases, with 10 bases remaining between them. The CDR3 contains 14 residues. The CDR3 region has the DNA TGTGCCAGCAGCGCACGGGGGCACCAAGAGACCCAGTACTTC. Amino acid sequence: CASSARGHQETQYF.

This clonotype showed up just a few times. CDR3 residues: CSAITQAANSYNEQFF. The CDR3, as DNA: TGCAGTGCTATTACCCAAGCGGCAAACTCCTACAATGAGCAGTTCTTC. The chain uses TRBV20-1 and TRBJ2-1; D perhaps matches TRBD2 (5 bases). CDR1 DFQATT and CDR2 SNEGSKA come from the germline V gene (reference sequence). The CDR3 extends over 16 amino acids. V lost 4 bases and J 0 bases, leaving 16 bases between the germline ends.

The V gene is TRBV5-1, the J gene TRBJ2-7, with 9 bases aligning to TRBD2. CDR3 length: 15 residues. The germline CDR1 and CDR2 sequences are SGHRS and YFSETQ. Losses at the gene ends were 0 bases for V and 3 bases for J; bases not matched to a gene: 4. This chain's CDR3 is CASSLGLADIYEQYF. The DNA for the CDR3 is TGCGCCAGCAGCTTGGGACTAGCGGATATCTACGAGCAGTACTTC. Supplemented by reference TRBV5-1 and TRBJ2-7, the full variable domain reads KAGVTQTPRYLIKTRGQQVTLSCSPISGHRSVSWYQQTPGQGLQFLFEYFSETQRNKGNFPGRFSGRQFSNSRSEMNVSTLELGDSALYLCASSLGLADIYEQYFGPGTRLTVT.

The CDR3 reads CASSVAALYEQYF. CDR3 DNA: TGTGCCAGCAGTGTCGCAGCCTTATACGAGCAGTACTTC. The chain recombines TRBV2 with TRBJ2-5, with D uncertain. With the DNA end fitting TRBJ2-7 better, the J assignment may be wrong. Per the germline V gene, CDR1 is SNHLY and CDR2 is FYNNEI. The CDR3 covers 13 residues.

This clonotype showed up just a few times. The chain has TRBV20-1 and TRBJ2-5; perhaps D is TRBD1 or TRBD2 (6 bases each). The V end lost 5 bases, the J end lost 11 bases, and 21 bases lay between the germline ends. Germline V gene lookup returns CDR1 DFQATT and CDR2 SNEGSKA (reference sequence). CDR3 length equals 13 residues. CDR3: CSAQNTGSGEQYF. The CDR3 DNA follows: TGCAGTGCTCAGAACACAGGGTCGGGGGAGCAGTACTTC.

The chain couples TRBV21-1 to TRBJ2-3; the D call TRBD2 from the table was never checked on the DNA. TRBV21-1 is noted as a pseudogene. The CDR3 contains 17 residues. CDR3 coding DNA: TGTGCCAGCAGCAAAATTGGGGACTCCCAACCCACAGATACGCAGTATTTT. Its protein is CASSKIGDSQPTDTQYF.

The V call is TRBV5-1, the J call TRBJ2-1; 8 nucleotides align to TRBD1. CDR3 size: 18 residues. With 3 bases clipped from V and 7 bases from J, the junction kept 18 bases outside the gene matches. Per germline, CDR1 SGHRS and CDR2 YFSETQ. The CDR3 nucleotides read TGCGCCAGCAGCTCTTTCGTCGACTCCCCAGGGGGCGGGAATGAGCAGTTCTTC. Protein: CASSSFVDSPGGGNEQFF.

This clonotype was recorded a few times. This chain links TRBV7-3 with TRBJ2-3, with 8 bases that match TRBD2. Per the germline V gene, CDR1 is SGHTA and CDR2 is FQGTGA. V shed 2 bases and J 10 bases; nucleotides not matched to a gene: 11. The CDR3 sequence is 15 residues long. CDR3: CASSLLGGGRDAQYF. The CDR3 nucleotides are TGTGCCAGCAGCTTACTCGGCGGGGGGCGGGATGCGCAGTATTTT.

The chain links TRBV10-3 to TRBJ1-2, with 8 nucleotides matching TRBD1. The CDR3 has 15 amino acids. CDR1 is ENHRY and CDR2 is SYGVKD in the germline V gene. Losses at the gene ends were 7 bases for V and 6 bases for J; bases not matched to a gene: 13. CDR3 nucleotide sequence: TGTGCCATCACCGAGGACAGGGTCAGGAGGGATGGCTACACCTTC. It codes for CAITEDRVRRDGYTF.

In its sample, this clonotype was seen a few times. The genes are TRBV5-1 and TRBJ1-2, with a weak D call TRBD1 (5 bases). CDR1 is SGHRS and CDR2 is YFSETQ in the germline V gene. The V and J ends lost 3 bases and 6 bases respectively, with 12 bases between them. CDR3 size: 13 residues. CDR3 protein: CASSSGPEDGYTF. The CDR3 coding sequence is TGCGCCAGCAGCTCAGGGCCGGAAGATGGCTACACCTTC.

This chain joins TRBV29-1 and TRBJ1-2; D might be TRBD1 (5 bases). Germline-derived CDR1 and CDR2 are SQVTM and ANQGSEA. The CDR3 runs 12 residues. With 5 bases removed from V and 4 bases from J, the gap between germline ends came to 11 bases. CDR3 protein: CSVYTGGYGYTF. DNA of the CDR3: TGCAGCGTTTATACAGGTGGCTATGGCTACACCTTC.

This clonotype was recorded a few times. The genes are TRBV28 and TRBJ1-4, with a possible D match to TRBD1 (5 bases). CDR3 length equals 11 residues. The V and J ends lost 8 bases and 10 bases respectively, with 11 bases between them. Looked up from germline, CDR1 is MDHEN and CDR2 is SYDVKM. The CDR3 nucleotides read TGTGCCAGCCGGGGCACCGGAAAACTGTTTTTT. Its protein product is CASRGTGKLFF. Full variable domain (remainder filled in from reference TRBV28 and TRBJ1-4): DVKVTQSSRYLVKRTGEKVFLECVQDMDHENMFWYRQDPGLGLRLIYFSYDVKMKEKGDIPEGYSVSREKKERFSLILESASTNQTSMYLCASRGTGKLFFGSGTQLSVL.

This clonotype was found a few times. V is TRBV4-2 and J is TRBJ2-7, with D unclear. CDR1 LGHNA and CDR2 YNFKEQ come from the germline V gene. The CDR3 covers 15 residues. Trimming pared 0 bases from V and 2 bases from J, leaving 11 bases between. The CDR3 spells CASSQDLSGTYEQYF. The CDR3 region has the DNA TGTGCCAGCAGCCAAGATCTGTCTGGGACCTACGAGCAGTACTTC.

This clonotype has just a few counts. The CDR3, as DNA: TGCGCCAGCAGCTTGTATGGGGGAAACTATAATTCACCCCTCCACTTT. Translation gives CASSLYGGNYNSPLHF. The chain joins TRBV5-1 to TRBJ1-6; tentative D call: TRBD1 (5 bases). The CDR3 is 16 residues long. Germline-derived CDR1 and CDR2 are SGHRS and YFSETQ. V was cut by 1 base and J by 3 bases, with 11 bases left in between.

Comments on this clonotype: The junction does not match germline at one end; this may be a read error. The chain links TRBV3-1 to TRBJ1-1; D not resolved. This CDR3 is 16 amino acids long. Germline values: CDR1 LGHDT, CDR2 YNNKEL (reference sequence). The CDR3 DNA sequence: TGTGTCAGCAGCCCCCCACCTTGGGAAGACAACACTGAAGCTTTCTTT. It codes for CVSSPPPWEDNTEAFF.

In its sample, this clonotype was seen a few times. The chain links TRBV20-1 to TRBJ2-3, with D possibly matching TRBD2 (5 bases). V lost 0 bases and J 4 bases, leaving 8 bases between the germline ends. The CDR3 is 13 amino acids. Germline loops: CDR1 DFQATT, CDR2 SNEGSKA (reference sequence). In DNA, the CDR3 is TGCAGTGCTAGAGATTCGCGGGCAGATACGCAGTATTTT. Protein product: CSARDSRADTQYF.

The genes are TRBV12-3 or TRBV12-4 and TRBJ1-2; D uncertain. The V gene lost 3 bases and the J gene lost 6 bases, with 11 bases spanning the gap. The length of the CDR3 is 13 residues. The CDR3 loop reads CASSFSAADGYTF. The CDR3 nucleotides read TGTGCCAGCAGTTTCTCGGCAGCGGATGGCTACACCTTC.

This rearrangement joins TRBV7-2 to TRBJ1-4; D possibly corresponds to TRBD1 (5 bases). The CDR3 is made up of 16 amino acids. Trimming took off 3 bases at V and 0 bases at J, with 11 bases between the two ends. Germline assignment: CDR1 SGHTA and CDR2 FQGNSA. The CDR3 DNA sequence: TGTGCCAGCAGCTTGAACGCAGGGACAACTAATGAAAAACTGTTTTTT. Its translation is CASSLNAGTTNEKLFF.

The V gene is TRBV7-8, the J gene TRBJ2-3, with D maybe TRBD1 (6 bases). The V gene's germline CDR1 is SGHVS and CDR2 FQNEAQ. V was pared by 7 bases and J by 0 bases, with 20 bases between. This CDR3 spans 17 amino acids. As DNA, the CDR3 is TGTGCCAGCACCCCGAGTACGACAGGTTCTAGCACAGATACGCAGTATTTT. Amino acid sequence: CASTPSTTGSSTDTQYF.

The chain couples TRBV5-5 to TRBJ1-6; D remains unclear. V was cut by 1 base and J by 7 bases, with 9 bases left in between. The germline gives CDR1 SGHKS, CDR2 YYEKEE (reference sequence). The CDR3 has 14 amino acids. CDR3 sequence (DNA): TGTGCCAGCAGCTTGCGGTCACCCAATTCACCCCTCCACTTT. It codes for CASSLRSPNSPLHF.

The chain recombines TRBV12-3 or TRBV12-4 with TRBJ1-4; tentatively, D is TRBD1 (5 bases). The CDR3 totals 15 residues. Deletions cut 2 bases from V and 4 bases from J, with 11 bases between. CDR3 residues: CASSLRGLVNEKLFF. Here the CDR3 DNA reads TGTGCCAGCAGTTTACGGGGACTCGTTAATGAAAAACTGTTTTTT.

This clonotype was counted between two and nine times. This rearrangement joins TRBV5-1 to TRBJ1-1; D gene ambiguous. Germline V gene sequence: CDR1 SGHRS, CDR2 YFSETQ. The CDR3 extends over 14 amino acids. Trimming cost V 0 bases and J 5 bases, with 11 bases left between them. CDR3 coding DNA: TGCGCCAGCAGCTTGGGTCTCCTGGGGACTGAAGCTTTCTTT. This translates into CASSLGLLGTEAFF.